The 17 T cell receptor beta chains given below trace back to one sample, sequenced in a study of shared clonotypes between healthy human individuals. Only in-frame clones appear in the TCRdb table, and some are missing; sequencing was by immunoSEQ multiplex PCR. The profile covers about 1,800,000 clones, with approximately 94% appearing a single time and 1% to 1.5% taken by the ten largest. CD45RO-negative cells were positively selected for CCR7, leaving out terminally differentiated effector memory CD45RA+ cells. Sequencing was carried out using naive CD8+ T cells sorted from blood. These receptors were obtained from a young man in good health.

V is TRBV27 and J is TRBJ2-7, with 8 positions matching TRBD1. Trimming removed 6 bases from V and 7 bases from J; junction bases left unmatched: 11. The germline gives CDR1 MNHEY, CDR2 SMNVEV (reference sequence). The CDR3 runs 14 residues. The CDR3 coding sequence is TGTGCCAGCAGGGTCGGGACAGGACTGGGAGAGCAGTACTTC. This gives the protein CASRVGTGLGEQYF.

The rearrangement uses TRBV7-9 and TRBJ2-5, with D tentatively TRBD1 (5 bases). CDR3 size: 15 residues. CDR1 is SEHNR and CDR2 is FQNEAQ in the germline V gene (reference sequence). The V and J ends lost 7 bases and 4 bases respectively, with 19 bases between them. CDR3 DNA sequence: TGTGCCAGCATCCCCCTTACAGGTCTCCGAGAGACCCAGTACTTC. This encodes CASIPLTGLRETQYF.

V and J are TRBV10-1 and TRBJ2-7; TRBD2 might be the D (5 bases). V gave up 5 bases and J gave up 7 bases, with 18 bases separating them. Germline V CDR1 and CDR2: WNHNN, SYGVQD (reference sequence). This CDR3 region has 14 residues. CDR3 in DNA: TGCGCCAGCAGTCCTGTTCACGGAGGCGGGGAGCAGTACTTC. Protein: CASSPVHGGGEQYF.

V and J are TRBV10-2 and TRBJ2-7; either TRBD1 or TRBD2 may fit D (5 bases each). Germline CDR1 reads WSHSY; CDR2 reads SAAADI. The CDR3 is made up of 15 amino acids. V lost 6 bases, J lost 4 bases, and 19 bases lay in between. This CDR3 reads CASSASGTPLYEQYF. CDR3 DNA: TGCGCCAGCAGCGCCTCTGGGACCCCCCTTTACGAGCAGTACTTC.

With respect to this clone: Within the sample, other DNA sequences also encode this same CDR3. The chain employs TRBV27 and TRBJ2-5; the D call may be TRBD1 or TRBD2 (6 bases each). V was shortened by 4 bases and J by 5 bases, with 11 bases between the two germline ends. CDR1 is MNHEY and CDR2 is SMNVEV in the germline V gene (reference sequence). This CDR3 region has 13 residues. CDR3 DNA: TGTGCCAGCAGTTCCCTAGGGGGGGAGACCCAGTACTTC. Residues: CASSSLGGETQYF.

V usage is TRBV27 and J usage is TRBJ2-1; TRBD2 agrees at 9 bases. This CDR3 is 13 amino acids long. Germline-derived CDR1 and CDR2 are MNHEY and SMNVEV (reference sequence). Germline trimming cut 7 bases from V and 3 bases from J; bases unmatched to any gene: 1. CDR3 nucleotides: TGTGCCAGCACGACTAGCGGCTACAATGAGCAGTTCTTC. Translated: CASTTSGYNEQFF.

As concerns this clone: The same CDR3 is also encoded by other DNA sequences in this sample. This chain joins TRBV6-6 and TRBJ2-3, with D unclear. Germline values: CDR1 MNHNY, CDR2 SVGAGI (reference sequence). The V end lost 2 bases, the J end lost 0 bases, and 3 bases lay between the germline ends. The CDR3 runs to 13 residues. CDR3 loop: CASSYVSTDTQYF. CDR3 in DNA: TGTGCCAGCAGTTACGTTAGCACAGATACGCAGTATTTT.

The rearrangement joins TRBV11-2 to TRBJ1-2, with D perhaps TRBD1 (5 bases). The V end was cut by 1 base, the J end by 3 bases, with 9 bases between. This CDR3 region has 14 residues. Germline-derived CDR1 and CDR2 are SGHAT and FQNNGV. The CDR3 spells CASSLAGGDYGYTF. CDR3 coding DNA: TGTGCCAGCAGCTTAGCCGGGGGGGACTATGGCTACACCTTC.

The chain links TRBV5-5 to TRBJ1-1, with D hard to call. The CDR3 is 13 amino acids. V was trimmed by 0 bases and J by 8 bases, leaving 11 bases between them. The germline CDR1 and CDR2 sequences are SGHKS and YYEKEE (reference sequence). CDR3 sequence: CASSLGGLTEAFF. CDR3 DNA sequence: TGTGCCAGCAGCTTGGGTGGATTGACCGAAGCTTTCTTT.

V is TRBV10-3 and J is TRBJ2-3; weak D call: TRBD1 (5 bases). The CDR3 length is 14 residues. Germline CDR1 is ENHRY and CDR2 is SYGVKD. V was pared by 7 bases and J by 0 bases, with 11 bases between. The CDR3 nucleotides read TGTGCCATCACTGACAGCGTTAGCACAGATACGCAGTATTTT. It translates to CAITDSVSTDTQYF.

On this clone itself: Different DNA sequences within this sample yield the same CDR3. V gene TRBV6-5 combines with J gene TRBJ1-2; D unclear. V dropped 0 bases and J dropped 8 bases, with 16 bases sitting between them. CDR1 and CDR2 from the germline V gene are MNHEY and SVGAGI. CDR3 length equals 15 residues. CDR3 sequence: CASSYSSEGAGGYTF. The CDR3 nucleotides read TGTGCCAGCAGTTACTCTTCAGAGGGCGCGGGAGGCTACACCTTC.

The chain links TRBV6-6 to TRBJ2-2, with TRBD1 identical over 7 bases. The CDR3 sequence is 15 residues long. Trimming took 5 bases from V and 6 from J; bases not matched to a gene: 9. The V gene's germline CDR1 is MNHNY and CDR2 SVGAGI (reference sequence). CDR3 sequence: CASSGDRENAGELFF. CDR3 DNA: TGTGCCAGCAGTGGTGACAGGGAAAACGCCGGGGAGCTGTTTTTT.

This clone turned up a few times. This sample includes further DNA sequences coding for the same CDR3. The chain employs TRBV6-5 and TRBJ2-7, with D perhaps TRBD2 (5 bases). V lost 0 bases to trimming and J lost 0 bases, with 9 bases between them. CDR3 length: 15 amino acids. The germline CDR1 and CDR2 sequences are MNHEY and SVGAGI. The CDR3 DNA is TGTGCCAGCAGTTACTCGGGCGGGTACTCCTACGAGCAGTACTTC. It translates to CASSYSGGYSYEQYF.

The chain couples TRBV6-5 to TRBJ2-7; D could derive from TRBD1 or TRBD2 (5 bases each). V lost 0 bases, J lost 3 bases, and 15 bases lay in between. The CDR3 runs to 16 residues. CDR1 and CDR2 (germline): MNHEY, SVGAGI. The CDR3 reads CASSYSLTEGRYEQYF. DNA of the CDR3: TGTGCCAGCAGTTACTCATTGACAGAGGGGCGCTACGAGCAGTACTTC.

V is TRBV27 and J is TRBJ1-1; 8 nucleotides agree with TRBD1. Trimming at V came to 6 bases and at J to 4 bases, leaving 7 bases not matched to a gene. Looked up from germline, CDR1 is MNHEY and CDR2 is SMNVEV (reference sequence). CDR3 length: 14 residues. The CDR3 nucleotides read TGTGCCAGCAGCCGGACAGGGTGGGCCACTGAAGCTTTCTTT. Encoded protein: CASSRTGWATEAFF.

This chain connects TRBV16 to TRBJ1-3, with D hard to call. CDR3 size: 15 residues. CDR1 and CDR2 from the germline V gene are KGHSY and FQNENV. Trimming pared 2 bases from V and 0 bases from J, leaving 8 bases between. CDR3 bases: TGTGCCAGCAGCCAAAACGGTTTCTCTGGAAACACCATATATTTT. Its protein is CASSQNGFSGNTIYF.

This clone was counted only a few times. Other DNA sequences in this specimen translate into the identical CDR3. The chain employs TRBV5-8 and TRBJ1-5; D call uncertain. V lost 1 base and J lost 0, with 8 bases in between. Germline CDR1 SGHTS, CDR2 YDEGEE. The CDR3 consists of 15 residues. The CDR3 region has the DNA TGTGCCAGCAGCTTGCAAGGGTATAGCAATCAGCCCCAGCATTTT. It encodes CASSLQGYSNQPQHF.